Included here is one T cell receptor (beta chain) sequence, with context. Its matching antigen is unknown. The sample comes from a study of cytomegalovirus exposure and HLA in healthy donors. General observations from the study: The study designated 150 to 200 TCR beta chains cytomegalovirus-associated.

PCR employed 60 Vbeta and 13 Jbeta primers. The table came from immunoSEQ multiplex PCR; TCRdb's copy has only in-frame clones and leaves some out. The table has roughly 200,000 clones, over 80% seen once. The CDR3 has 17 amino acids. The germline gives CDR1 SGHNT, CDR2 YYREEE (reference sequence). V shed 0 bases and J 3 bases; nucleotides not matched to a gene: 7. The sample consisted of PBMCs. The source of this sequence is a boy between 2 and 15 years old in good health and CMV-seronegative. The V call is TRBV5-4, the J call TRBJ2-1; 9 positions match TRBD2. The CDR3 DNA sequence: TGTGCCAGCAGCTTGGAGTTTAGCGGGAGATTCTACAATGAGCAGTTCTTC. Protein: CASSLEFSGRFYNEQFF.